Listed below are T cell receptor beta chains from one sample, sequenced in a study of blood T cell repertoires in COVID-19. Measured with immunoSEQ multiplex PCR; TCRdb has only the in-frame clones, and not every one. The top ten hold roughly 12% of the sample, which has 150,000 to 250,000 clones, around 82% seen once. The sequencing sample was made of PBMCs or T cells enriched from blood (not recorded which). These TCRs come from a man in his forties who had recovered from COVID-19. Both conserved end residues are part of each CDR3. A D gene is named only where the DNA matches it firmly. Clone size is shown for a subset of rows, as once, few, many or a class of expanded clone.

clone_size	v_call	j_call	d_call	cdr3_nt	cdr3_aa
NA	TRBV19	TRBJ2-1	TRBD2	TGTGCCAGTAGTGATAGCGGGAGGGCCTATCGTGAGCAGTTCTTC	CASSDSGRAYREQFF
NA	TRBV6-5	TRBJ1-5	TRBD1	TGTGCCAGCAGTCCCGGTCGGGACAGGGTAATGCCCCAGCATTTT	CASSPGRDRVMPQHF
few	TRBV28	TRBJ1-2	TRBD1	TGTGCCAGCAGTGTCCCGCGACAGGGGACGGACTATGGCTACACCTTC	CASSVPRQGTDYGYTF
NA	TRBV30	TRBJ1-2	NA	TGTGCCTGGACCCCCGAGAGCTATGGCTACACCTTC	CAWTPESYGYTF
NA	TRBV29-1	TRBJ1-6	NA	TGCAGCGCCGGAGAAAATTCACCCCTCCACTTT	CSAGENSPLHF
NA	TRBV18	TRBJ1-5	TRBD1	TGTGCCAGCTCACCATCGGGACAGGGCCCTCCTGGGGATCAGCCCCAGCATTTT	CASSPSGQGPPGDQPQHF
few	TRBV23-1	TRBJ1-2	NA	TGCGCCAGCAGTCGGGGGACAATTGGCTACACCTTC	CASSRGTIGYTF
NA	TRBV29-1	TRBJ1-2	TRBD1	TGCAGCGTTGATAGGGACAGGGGTCTAGGAGGCTACACCTTC	CSVDRDRGLGGYTF
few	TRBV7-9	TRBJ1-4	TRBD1	TGTGCCAGCAGCACCGGACAGGGGGTATATGAAAAACTGTTTTTT	CASSTGQGVYEKLFF
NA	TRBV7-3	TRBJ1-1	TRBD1	TGTGCCAGCAGCTTAAGTCCAGGGGGAACTGAAGCTTTCTTT	CASSLSPGGTEAFF